This TCR beta chain was sequenced for a study of blood T cell repertoires in COVID-19. Study information: The United States, Italy and Spain provided the acute and convalescent COVID-19 samples. PBMCs, B-cell-depleted T cells, or T cells provided the cDNA or gDNA that made up the material.

Sequenced by immunoSEQ multiplex PCR; TCRdb stores in-frame clones only, minus some. The table shows roughly 200,000 clones, with 70% to 90% occurring only once. Trimming cost V 3 bases and J 6 bases; bases outside gene matches: 6. CDR1 and CDR2 from the germline V gene are SGHTA and FQGNSA. This CDR3 spans 15 amino acids. The receptor comes from a man aged 50 to 59 with COVID-19, enrolled during active disease. The chain is built from TRBV7-2 and TRBJ2-7; 12 bases map to TRBD1. Sample: peripheral blood. The CDR3 protein is CASSFRGQGASEQYF. CDR3 coding DNA: TGTGCCAGCAGCTTCAGGGGACAGGGGGCATCCGAGCAGTACTTC. The full variable domain, its missing parts supplied by reference TRBV7-2 and TRBJ2-7, is GAGVSQSPSNKVTEKGKDVELRCDPISGHTALYWYRQSLGQGLEFLIYFQGNSAPDKSGLPSDRFSAERTGGSVSTLTIQRTQQEDSAVYLCASSFRGQGASEQYFGPGTRLTVT.